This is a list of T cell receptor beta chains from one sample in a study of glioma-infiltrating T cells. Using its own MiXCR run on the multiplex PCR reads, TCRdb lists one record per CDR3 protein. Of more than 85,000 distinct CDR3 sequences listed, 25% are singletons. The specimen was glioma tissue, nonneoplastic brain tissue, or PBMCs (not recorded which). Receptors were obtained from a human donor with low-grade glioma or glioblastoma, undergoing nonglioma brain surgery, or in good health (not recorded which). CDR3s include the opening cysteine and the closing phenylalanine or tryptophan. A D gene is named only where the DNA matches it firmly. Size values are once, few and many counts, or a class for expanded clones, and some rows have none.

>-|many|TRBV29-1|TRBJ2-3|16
TGCAGCGTTGAAGATCTACAGGGTAGTTTGACAGATACGCAGTATTTT
CSVEDLQGSLTDTQYF
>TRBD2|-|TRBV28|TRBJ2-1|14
TGTGCCAGCAGTGTCCCGGGACTAGCGAGAGGAGAGCTCTTC
CASSVPGLARGELF
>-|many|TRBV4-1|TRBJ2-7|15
TGCGCCAGCAGCCATGGGACGGTAAGAGGGTTGGAGCAGTACTTC
CASSHGTVRGLEQYF
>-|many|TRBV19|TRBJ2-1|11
TGTGCCAGTAGTATACGGGGGGAGCAGTTCTTC
CASSIRGEQFF
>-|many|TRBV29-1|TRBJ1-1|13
TGCAGCGATGCGCCGGGATATTACACTGAAGCTTTCTTT
CSDAPGYYTEAFF
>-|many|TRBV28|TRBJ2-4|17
TGTGCCAGCAGTCCCTTCCAGGGGTCGAGGTCCAAAAACATTCAGTACTTC
CASSPFQGSRSKNIQYF
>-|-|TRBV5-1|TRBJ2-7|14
TGCGCCAGCAGCTTTCGCCTAGATACGAACGAGCAGTACTTC
CASSFRLDTNEQYF
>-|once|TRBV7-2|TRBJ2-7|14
TGTGCCAGCAGCTTAACACCGTCCCCCCACGAGCAGTACTTC
CASSLTPSPHEQYF
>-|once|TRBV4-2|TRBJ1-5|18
TGTGCCAGCAGCCAAGATCGGCAGGGAGCCCGACTCAATCAGCCCCAGCATTTT
CASSQDRQGARLNQPQHF
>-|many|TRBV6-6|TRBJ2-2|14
TGTGCCAGCAGTTACTTACGGGATTCCGGGGAGCTGTTTTTT
CASSYLRDSGELFF
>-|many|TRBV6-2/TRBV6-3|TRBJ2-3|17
TGTGCCAGCAGTTACTCGCGGGCAGAAAGCGCGTCCGATACGCAGTATTTT
CASSYSRAESASDTQYF